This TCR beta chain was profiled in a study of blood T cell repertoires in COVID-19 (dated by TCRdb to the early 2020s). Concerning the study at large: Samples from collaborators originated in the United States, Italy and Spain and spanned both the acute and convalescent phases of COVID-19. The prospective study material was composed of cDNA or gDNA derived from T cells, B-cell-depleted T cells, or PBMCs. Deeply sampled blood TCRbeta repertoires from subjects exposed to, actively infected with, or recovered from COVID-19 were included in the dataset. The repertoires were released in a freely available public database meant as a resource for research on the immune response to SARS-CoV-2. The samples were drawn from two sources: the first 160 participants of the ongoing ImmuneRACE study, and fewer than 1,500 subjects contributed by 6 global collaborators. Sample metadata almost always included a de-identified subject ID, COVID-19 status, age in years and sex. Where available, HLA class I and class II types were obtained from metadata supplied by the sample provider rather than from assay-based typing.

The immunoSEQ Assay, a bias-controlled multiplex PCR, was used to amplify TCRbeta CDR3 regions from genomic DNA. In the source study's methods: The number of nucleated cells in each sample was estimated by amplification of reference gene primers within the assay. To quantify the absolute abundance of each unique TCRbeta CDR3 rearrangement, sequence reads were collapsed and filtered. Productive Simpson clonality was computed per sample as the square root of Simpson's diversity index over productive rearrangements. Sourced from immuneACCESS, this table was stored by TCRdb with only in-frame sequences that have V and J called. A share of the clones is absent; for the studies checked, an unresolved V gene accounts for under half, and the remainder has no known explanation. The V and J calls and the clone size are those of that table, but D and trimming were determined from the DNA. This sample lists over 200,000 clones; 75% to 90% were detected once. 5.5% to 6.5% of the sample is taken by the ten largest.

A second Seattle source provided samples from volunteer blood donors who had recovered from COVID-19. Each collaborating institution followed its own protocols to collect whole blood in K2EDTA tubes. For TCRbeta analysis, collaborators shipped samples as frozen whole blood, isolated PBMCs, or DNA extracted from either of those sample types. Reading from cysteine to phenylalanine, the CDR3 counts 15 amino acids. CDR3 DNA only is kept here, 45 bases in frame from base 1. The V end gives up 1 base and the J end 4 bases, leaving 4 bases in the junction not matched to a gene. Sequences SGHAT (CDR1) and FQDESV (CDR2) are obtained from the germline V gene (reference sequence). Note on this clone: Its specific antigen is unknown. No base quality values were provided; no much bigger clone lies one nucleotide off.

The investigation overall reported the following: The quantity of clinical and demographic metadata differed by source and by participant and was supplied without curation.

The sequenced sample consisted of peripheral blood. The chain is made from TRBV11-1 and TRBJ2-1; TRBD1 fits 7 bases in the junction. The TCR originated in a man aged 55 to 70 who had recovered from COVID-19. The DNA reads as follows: TGTGCCAGCAGCTTAGAAGGACAGGTTTACAATGAGCAGTTCTTC. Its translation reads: CASSLEGQVYNEQFF.